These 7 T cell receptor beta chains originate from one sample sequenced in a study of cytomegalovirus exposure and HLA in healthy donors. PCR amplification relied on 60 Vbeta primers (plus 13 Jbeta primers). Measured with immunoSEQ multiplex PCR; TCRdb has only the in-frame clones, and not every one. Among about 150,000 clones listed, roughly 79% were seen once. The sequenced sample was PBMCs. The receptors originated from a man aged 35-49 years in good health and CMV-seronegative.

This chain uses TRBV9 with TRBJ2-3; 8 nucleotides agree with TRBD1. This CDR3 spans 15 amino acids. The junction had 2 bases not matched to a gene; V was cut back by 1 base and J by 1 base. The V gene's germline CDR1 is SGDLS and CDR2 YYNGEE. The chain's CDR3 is CASSVPDRGTDTQYF. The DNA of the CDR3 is TGTGCCAGCAGCGTACCGGACAGGGGCACAGATACGCAGTATTTT.

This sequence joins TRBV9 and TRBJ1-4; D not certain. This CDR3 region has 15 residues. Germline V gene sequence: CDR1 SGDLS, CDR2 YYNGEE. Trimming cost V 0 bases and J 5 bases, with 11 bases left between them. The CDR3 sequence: CASSVGRSENEKLFF. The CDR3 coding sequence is TGTGCCAGCAGCGTAGGGCGCAGCGAAAATGAAAAACTGTTTTTT.

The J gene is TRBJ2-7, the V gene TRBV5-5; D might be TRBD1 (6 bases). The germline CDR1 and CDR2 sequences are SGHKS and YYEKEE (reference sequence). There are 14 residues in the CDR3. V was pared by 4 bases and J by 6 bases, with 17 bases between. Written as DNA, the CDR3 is TGTGCCAGCAGCCCCGGGACAAGAGGTTCCGAGCAGTACGTC. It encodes CASSPGTRGSEQYV.

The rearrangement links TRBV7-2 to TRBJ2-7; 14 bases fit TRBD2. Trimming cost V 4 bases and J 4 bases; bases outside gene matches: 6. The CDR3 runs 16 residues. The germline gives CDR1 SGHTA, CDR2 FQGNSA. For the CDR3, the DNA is TGTGCCAGCAGCTCCCCGGGACTAGCGGGAGCTTACGAGCAGTACTTC. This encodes CASSSPGLAGAYEQYF.

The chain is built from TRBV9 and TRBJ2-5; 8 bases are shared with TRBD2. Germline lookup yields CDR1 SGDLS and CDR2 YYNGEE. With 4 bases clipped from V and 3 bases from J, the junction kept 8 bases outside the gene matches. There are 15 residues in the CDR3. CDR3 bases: TGTGCCAGCAGCTTTTTAGGGACTAGGGAAGAGACCCAGTACTTC. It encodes CASSFLGTREETQYF.

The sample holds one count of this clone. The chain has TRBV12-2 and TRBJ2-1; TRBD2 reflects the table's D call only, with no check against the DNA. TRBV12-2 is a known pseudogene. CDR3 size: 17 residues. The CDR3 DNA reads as TGTGCAAGTCGCTTAATGTGGACTACAACCCCGGACAATGAGCAGTTCTTC. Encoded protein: CASRLMWTTTPDNEQFF.

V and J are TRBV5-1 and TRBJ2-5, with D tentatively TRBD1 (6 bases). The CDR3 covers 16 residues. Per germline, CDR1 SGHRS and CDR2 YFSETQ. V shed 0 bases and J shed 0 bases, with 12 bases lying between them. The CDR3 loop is CASSLVDSFYQETQYF. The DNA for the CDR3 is TGCGCCAGCAGCTTGGTGGACAGCTTTTACCAAGAGACCCAGTACTTC.